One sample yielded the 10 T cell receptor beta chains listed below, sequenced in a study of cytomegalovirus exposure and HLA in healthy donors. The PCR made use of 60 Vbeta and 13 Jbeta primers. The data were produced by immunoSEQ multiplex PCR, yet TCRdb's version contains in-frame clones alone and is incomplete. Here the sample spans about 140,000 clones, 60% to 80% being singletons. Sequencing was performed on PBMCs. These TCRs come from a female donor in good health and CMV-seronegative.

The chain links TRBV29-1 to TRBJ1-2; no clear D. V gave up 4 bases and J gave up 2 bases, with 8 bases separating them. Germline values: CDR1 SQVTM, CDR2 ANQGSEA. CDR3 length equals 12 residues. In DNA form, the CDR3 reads TGCAGCGTTGTTATTCGGAACTATGGCTACACCTTC. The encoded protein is CSVVIRNYGYTF.

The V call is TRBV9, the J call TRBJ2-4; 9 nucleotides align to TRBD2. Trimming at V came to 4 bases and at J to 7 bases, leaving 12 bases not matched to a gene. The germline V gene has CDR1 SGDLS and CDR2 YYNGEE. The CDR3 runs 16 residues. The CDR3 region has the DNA TGTGCCAGCAGCACCCGAGGCAGCGGGGGGTTGAACATTCAGTACTTC. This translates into CASSTRGSGGLNIQYF.

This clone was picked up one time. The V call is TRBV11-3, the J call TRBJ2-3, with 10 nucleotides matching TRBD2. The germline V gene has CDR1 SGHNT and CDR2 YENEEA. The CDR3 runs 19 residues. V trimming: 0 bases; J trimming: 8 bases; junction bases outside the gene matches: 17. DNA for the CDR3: TGTGCCAGCAGCTTAGATCCGAGGGGGTTAGCGGGGGGCACGAGTACGCAGTATTTT. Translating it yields CASSLDPRGLAGGTSTQYF. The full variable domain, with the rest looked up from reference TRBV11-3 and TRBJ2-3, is EAGVVQSPRYKIIEKKQPVAFWCNPISGHNTLYWYLQNLGQGPELLIRYENEEAVDDSQLPKDRFSAERLKGVDSTLKIQPAELGDSAVYLCASSLDPRGLAGGTSTQYFGPGTRLTVL.

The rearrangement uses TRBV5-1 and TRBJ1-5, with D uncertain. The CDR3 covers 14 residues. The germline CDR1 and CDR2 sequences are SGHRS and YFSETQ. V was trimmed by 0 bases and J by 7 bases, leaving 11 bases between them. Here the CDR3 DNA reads TGCGCCAGCAGCTTGGAGAGGGTGGACCAGCCCCAGCATTTT. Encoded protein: CASSLERVDQPQHF.

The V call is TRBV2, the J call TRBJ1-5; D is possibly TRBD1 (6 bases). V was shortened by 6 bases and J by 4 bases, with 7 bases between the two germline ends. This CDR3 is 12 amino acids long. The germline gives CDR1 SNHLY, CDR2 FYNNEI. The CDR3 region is CASSQGNQPQHF. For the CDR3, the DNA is TGTGCCAGCAGCCAGGGGAATCAGCCCCAGCATTTT. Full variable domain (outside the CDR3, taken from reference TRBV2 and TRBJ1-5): EPEVTQTPSHQVTQMGQEVILRCVPISNHLYFYWYRQILGQKVEFLVSFYNNEISEKSEIFDDQFSVERPDGSNFTLKIRSTKLEDSAMYFCASSQGNQPQHFGDGTRLSIL.

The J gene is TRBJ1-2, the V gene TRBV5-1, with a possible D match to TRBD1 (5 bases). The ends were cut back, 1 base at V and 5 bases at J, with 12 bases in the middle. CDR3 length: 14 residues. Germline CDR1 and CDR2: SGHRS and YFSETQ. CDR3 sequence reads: CASSLTTGPYGYTF. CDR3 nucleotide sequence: TGCGCCAGCAGCTTGACTACAGGCCCGTATGGCTACACCTTC.

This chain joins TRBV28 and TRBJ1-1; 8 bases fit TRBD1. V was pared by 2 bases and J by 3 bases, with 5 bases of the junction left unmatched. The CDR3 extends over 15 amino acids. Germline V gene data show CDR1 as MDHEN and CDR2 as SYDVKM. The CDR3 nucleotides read TGTGCCAGCAGTTTAGGCGCCAGGGGGCACACTGAAGCTTTCTTT. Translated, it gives CASSLGARGHTEAFF.

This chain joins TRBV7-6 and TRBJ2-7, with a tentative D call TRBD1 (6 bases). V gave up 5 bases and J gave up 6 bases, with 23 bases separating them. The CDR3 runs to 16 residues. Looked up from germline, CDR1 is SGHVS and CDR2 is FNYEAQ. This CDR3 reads CASSASAQGISGEQYF. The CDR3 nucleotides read TGTGCCAGCAGCGCCAGCGCTCAGGGGATCTCTGGCGAGCAGTACTTC.

The CDR3 nucleotides are TGTGCCAGCAGTTTAGGGGGCAGTAACTATGGCTACACCTTC. The encoded protein is CASSLGGSNYGYTF. V and J are TRBV28 and TRBJ1-2; D might be TRBD1 (6 bases). Germline V gene data show CDR1 as MDHEN and CDR2 as SYDVKM. Trimming left V 2 bases short and J 1 base short, with 8 bases between. This CDR3 spans 14 amino acids.

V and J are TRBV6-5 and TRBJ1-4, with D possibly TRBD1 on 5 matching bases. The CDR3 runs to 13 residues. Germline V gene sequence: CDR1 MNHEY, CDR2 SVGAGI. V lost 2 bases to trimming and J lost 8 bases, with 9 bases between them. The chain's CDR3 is CASSYPGGEKLFF. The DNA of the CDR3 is TGTGCCAGCAGTTACCCGGGGGGAGAAAAACTGTTTTTT.